A selection of T cell receptor beta chains follows, all from one sample in a study of cytomegalovirus exposure and HLA in healthy donors. Method: immunoSEQ multiplex PCR; TCRdb's copy keeps in-frame clones and lacks some. This sample has 90,000 to 110,000 clones, with 65% to 85% found just once. Material: PBMCs. Receptors were obtained from a man younger than 30 in good health and CMV-seronegative. The conserved cysteine and the conserved F or W are not part of the CDR3 here. Fields, in order: V gene, J gene, CDR3 protein.

>TRBV5-4|TRBJ1-2
ASSLERGRFGYT
>TRBV27|TRBJ1-1
ASHDRVPSLNTEAF
>TRBV19|TRBJ2-7
ASSVLRTSGRLYEQY
>TRBV5-1|TRBJ2-1
ASSLEAGGSYNEQF
>TRBV5-6|TRBJ1-5
ASSLVGGSGNQPQH
>TRBV25-1|TRBJ1-1
ASSATGGALNTEAF
>TRBV5-1|TRBJ1-1
ASSLAQIGGTEAF
>TRBV11-2|TRBJ2-1
ASSSRGTSSYNEQF
>TRBV9|TRBJ1-4
ASRGQGEEKLF
>TRBV19|TRBJ1-5
ASTGVAEKASSNQPQH
>TRBV9|TRBJ2-2
ASSTSLTGELF
>TRBV27|TRBJ1-5
ASSLKGEGLQPQH
>TRBV6-5|TRBJ2-1
ASSPVTSGDEQF
>TRBV7-3|TRBJ2-7
ASSPGLAGFYEQY
>TRBV6-6|TRBJ1-5
ASSYFSTQPQH
>TRBV27|TRBJ2-7
ASSSPPGYEQY
>TRBV19|TRBJ2-3
ASSIFAASTDTQY